Sequencing of this T cell receptor beta chain was carried out in a study of blood T cell repertoires in COVID-19. Background on the study: Sites across the United States, Italy and Spain contributed samples from acute and convalescent COVID-19.

Sequencing used immunoSEQ multiplex PCR; TCRdb keeps in-frame clones, though not all of them. The sample carries about 220,000 clones, roughly 85% recorded once. This CDR3 has 14 residues. Unmatched junction bases numbered 2, after V lost 1 base and J lost 4 bases. The germline gives CDR1 SGHVS, CDR2 FQNEAQ. The chain employs TRBV7-8 and TRBJ2-3; the match to TRBD1 covers 7 bases. Input material: peripheral blood. The clonotype originates from a woman aged 80 or older with acute or convalescent COVID-19. The CDR3, as DNA: TGTGCCAGCAGCTTAGACCAGGGGGCAGATACGCAGTATTTT. Its protein is CASSLDQGADTQYF.